A selection of T cell receptor beta chains follows, all from one sample in a study of beta chain features in type 1 diabetes. Using immunoSEQ multiplex PCR, the repertoire was profiled, and TCRdb retains in-frame clones only, with some absent. Counted here are 120,000 to 150,000 clones, 6% to 7.5% occurring once; the ten biggest clones make up under 1.5%. Sequencing was performed on central memory CD4+ T cells from blood. The receptors stem from a woman aged 25 to 39 in good health. Both conserved end residues are part of each CDR3. D genes are given only for firm matches. Not every row has a clone size; where given, it reads once, few, many or a size class.

abundance	v_gene	d_gene	j_gene	CDR3aa	CDR3nt
-	TRBV27	TRBD1	TRBJ1-5	CASTSGQGNQPQHF	TGTGCCAGCACCTCGGGACAGGGCAATCAGCCCCAGCATTTT
few	TRBV5-4	-	TRBJ2-2	CASSAARGVYTGELFF	TGTGCCAGCAGCGCCGCCAGGGGGGTATACACCGGGGAGCTGTTTTTT
-	TRBV28	-	TRBJ1-2	CASSLDSNYGYTF	TGTGCCAGCAGTTTGGACAGCAACTATGGCTACACCTTC
few	TRBV5-6	TRBD1	TRBJ1-5	CASSQDRDQPQHF	TGTGCCAGCAGTCAAGACAGGGATCAGCCCCAGCATTTT
-	TRBV18	-	TRBJ1-5	CASTTENQPQHF	TGTGCCAGCACGACAGAAAATCAGCCCCAGCATTTT
-	TRBV19	-	TRBJ1-1	CASKKNGNTEAFF	TGTGCCAGTAAGAAGAACGGGAACACTGAAGCTTTCTTT
-	TRBV7-2	TRBD1	TRBJ2-2	CASSTGTGLPGELFF	TGTGCCAGCAGCACCGGGACAGGGCTTCCCGGGGAGCTGTTTTTT
-	TRBV11-2	TRBD1	TRBJ1-4	CASRRTGGSRNNEKLFF	TGTGCCAGCAGGAGGACAGGGGGCTCTCGGAATAATGAAAAACTGTTTTTT
-	TRBV12-2	-	TRBJ2-3	CASRLGGIRTDTQYF	TGTGCAAGTCGCTTAGGCGGGATACGCACAGATACGCAGTATTTT
-	TRBV30	-	TRBJ1-2	CAWTPQGSYGYTF	TGTGCCTGGACCCCCCAGGGCAGCTATGGCTACACCTTC
few	TRBV7-6	-	TRBJ1-2	CASSLSSREGYTF	TGTGCCAGCAGCTTGTCCAGCAGGGAAGGCTACACCTTC
-	TRBV6-6	-	TRBJ2-1	CASSYSTQGKQFF	TGTGCCAGCAGTTACTCGACTCAGGGAAAACAGTTCTTC
-	TRBV7-2	TRBD2	TRBJ2-1	CASSSQGLAGHEQFF	TGTGCCAGCAGCTCCCAGGGACTAGCGGGGCATGAGCAGTTCTTC
-	TRBV7-8	-	TRBJ1-5	CASSEDSGQPQHF	TGTGCCAGCAGCGAGGATAGTGGGCAGCCCCAGCATTTT
few	TRBV18	TRBD1	TRBJ1-1	CASSPSRTGDGGAFF	TGTGCCAGCTCACCTTCCCGGACAGGGGACGGGGGAGCTTTCTTT
-	TRBV27	-	TRBJ1-2	CASSLSYRNYGYTF	TGTGCCAGCAGTTTATCTTACAGAAACTATGGCTACACCTTC
-	TRBV7-7	-	TRBJ1-1	CASSLQRDTEAFF	TGTGCTAGCAGCTTACAACGGGACACTGAAGCTTTCTTT
-	TRBV30	TRBD1	TRBJ2-4	CAWTTGVAKNIQYF	TGTGCCTGGACCACAGGGGTAGCCAAAAACATTCAGTACTTC
-	TRBV6-1	TRBD1	TRBJ2-5	CASSARTGGKETQYF	TGTGCCAGCAGTGCTAGGACAGGGGGTAAAGAGACCCAGTACTTC
few	TRBV4-1	TRBD2	TRBJ2-1	CASSQPGTSGEQFF	TGCGCCAGCAGCCAACCGGGGACTAGCGGTGAGCAGTTCTTC
-	TRBV19	TRBD2	TRBJ2-5	CASSTSGRGTQYF	TGTGCCAGTAGTACCAGCGGGAGGGGGACCCAGTACTTC
few	TRBV6-6	-	TRBJ2-1	CASSLDLYNEQFF	TGTGCCAGCAGTTTGGACTTGTACAATGAGCAGTTCTTC
-	TRBV5-8	TRBD2	TRBJ2-2	CASSQFRASGISNTGELFF	TGTGCCAGCAGCCAATTCCGTGCTAGCGGGATATCGAACACCGGGGAGCTGTTTTTT
few	TRBV18	-	TRBJ2-5	CASSGTQETQYF	TGTGCCAGCTCCGGGACTCAAGAGACCCAGTACTTC
many	TRBV7-2	-	TRBJ1-5	CASSFSGVGNQPQHF	TGTGCCAGCAGCTTCTCGGGGGTTGGCAATCAGCCCCAGCATTTT
few	TRBV7-2	TRBD1	TRBJ2-6	CASIRSPQGASSGANVLTF	TGTGCCAGCATCAGATCCCCACAGGGGGCCTCCTCTGGGGCCAACGTCCTGACTTTC
few	TRBV30	-	TRBJ1-5	CAWNRGGVGNQPQHF	TGTGCCTGGAATCGTGGAGGGGTCGGCAATCAGCCCCAGCATTTT
-	TRBV5-4	TRBD1	TRBJ1-5	CASSHQPGQGAKPQHF	TGTGCCAGCAGCCACCAACCGGGACAGGGGGCTAAGCCCCAGCATTTT
-	TRBV5-1	TRBD2	TRBJ2-7	CASSLSGGNWYEQYF	TGCGCCAGCAGCTTATCGGGGGGAAATTGGTACGAGCAGTACTTC
-	TRBV6-1	-	TRBJ2-3	CASSEFGESTDTQYF	TGTGCCAGCAGTGAATTCGGGGAAAGCACAGATACGCAGTATTTT
-	TRBV7-3	-	TRBJ2-1	CASNFPWSSSYNEQFF	TGTGCCAGCAACTTCCCATGGAGTAGCTCCTACAATGAGCAGTTCTTC
-	TRBV15	-	TRBJ1-5	CATSREAQPQHF	TGTGCCACCAGCAGAGAGGCTCAGCCCCAGCATTTT
-	TRBV4-3	TRBD2	TRBJ2-7	CASSRERETSTSSYEQYF	TGCGCCAGCAGCCGAGAGCGGGAAACAAGTACGAGCTCCTACGAGCAGTACTTC
-	TRBV6-5	-	TRBJ1-2	CASSPMGARGYTF	TGTGCCAGCAGCCCTATGGGGGCGCGAGGCTACACCTTC
few	TRBV28	-	TRBJ1-2	CASSLGGAGAGYTF	TGTGCCAGCAGTTTAGGCGGCGCAGGGGCTGGCTACACCTTC
-	TRBV28	TRBD1	TRBJ1-4	CASSLQGGTNEKLFF	TGTGCCAGCAGTTTACAGGGGGGTACTAATGAAAAACTGTTTTTT
-	TRBV9	TRBD1	TRBJ2-2	CASSTDRVAGELFF	TGTGCCAGCAGCACAGACAGGGTGGCCGGGGAGCTGTTTTTT
-	TRBV5-4	-	TRBJ1-1	CASSFNRGTEAFF	TGTGCCAGCAGCTTTAACCGGGGCACTGAAGCTTTCTTT
few	TRBV11-2	-	TRBJ2-3	CASSLQTDTQYF	TGTGCCAGCAGCTTACAGACAGATACGCAGTATTTT
few	TRBV6-5	TRBD2	TRBJ2-1	CASRAGGAYNEQFF	TGTGCCAGCAGGGCGGGAGGGGCCTACAATGAGCAGTTCTTC
-	TRBV6-5	-	TRBJ2-2	CASSKLEAGELFF	TGTGCCAGCAGTAAACTAGAAGCCGGGGAGCTGTTTTTT
-	TRBV7-9	TRBD1	TRBJ2-7	CASSSGTGSYEQYF	TGTGCCAGCAGCTCCGGGACAGGCTCCTACGAGCAGTACTTC
few	TRBV18	-	TRBJ2-2	CASSLGNLNTGELFF	TGTGCCAGCTCACTCGGGAATTTGAACACCGGGGAGCTGTTTTTT
few	TRBV7-2	-	TRBJ2-4	CASRPDAGQNIQYF	TGTGCCAGCAGACCCGACGCAGGGCAAAACATTCAGTACTTC
-	TRBV2	TRBD1	TRBJ2-7	CASSRDRGQSYEQYF	TGTGCCAGCAGCCGGGACAGGGGGCAATCCTACGAGCAGTACTTC